This T cell receptor beta chain is drawn from a study of graft-versus-host responses after intestinal transplantation. Overall study context: Isolated intestinal, liver-intestinal, or multivisceral transplants had been given to the recipients. The whole recipient group had anti-thymocyte globulin induction followed by tacrolimus and steroids for three to four years.

Germline V CDR1 and CDR2: LNHDA, SQIVND (reference sequence). Trimming stripped 1 base from V and 4 bases from J, with 7 bases between. This CDR3 is 14 amino acids long. Produced via immunoSEQ multiplex PCR; TCRdb's table is partial and in-frame only. The profile shows about 80,000 clones, about 89% of them singletons. Whole-study findings and limits: Circulating GvH clone levels at their peak were associated with HvG declines (early post-transplant). GvH clones were found in recipient marrow; some appeared first in ileum or blood.

With respect to this clone: Its specificity is not known.

This sample comprised unstimulated CD4+ T cells sorted from spleen or lymph node cells, obtained before intestinal transplant. This receptor was identified in a human donor who received an intestinal transplant. The chain combines TRBV19 with TRBJ2-2, with D unclear. The CDR3 loop reads CASSIGLTTGELFF. CDR3 DNA sequence: TGTGCCAGTAGTATAGGTCTAACCACCGGGGAGCTGTTTTTT. The full variable domain, in which reference TRBV19 and TRBJ2-2 provide the parts outside the CDR3, is DGGITQSPKYLFRKEGQNVTLSCEQNLNHDAMYWYRQDPGQGLRLIYYSQIVNDFQKGDIAEGYSVSREKKESFPLTVTSAQKNPTAFYLCASSIGLTTGELFFGEGSRLTVL.